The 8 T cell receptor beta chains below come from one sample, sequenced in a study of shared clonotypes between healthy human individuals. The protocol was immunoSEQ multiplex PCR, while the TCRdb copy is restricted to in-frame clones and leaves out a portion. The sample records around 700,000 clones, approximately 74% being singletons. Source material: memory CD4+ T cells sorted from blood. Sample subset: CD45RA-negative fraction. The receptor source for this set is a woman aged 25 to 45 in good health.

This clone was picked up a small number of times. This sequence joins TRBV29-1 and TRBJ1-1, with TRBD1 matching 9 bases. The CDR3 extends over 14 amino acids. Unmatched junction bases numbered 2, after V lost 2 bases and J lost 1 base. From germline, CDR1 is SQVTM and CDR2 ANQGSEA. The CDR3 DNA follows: TGCAGCGTTGAACCGGACAGGGGGAACACTGAAGCTTTCTTT. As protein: CSVEPDRGNTEAFF.

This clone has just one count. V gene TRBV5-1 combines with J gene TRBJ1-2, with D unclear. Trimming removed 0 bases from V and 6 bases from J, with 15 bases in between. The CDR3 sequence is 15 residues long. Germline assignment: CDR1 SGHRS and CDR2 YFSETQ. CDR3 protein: CASSLDWGREDGYTF. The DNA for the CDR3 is TGCGCCAGCAGCTTGGATTGGGGTAGGGAGGATGGCTACACCTTC.

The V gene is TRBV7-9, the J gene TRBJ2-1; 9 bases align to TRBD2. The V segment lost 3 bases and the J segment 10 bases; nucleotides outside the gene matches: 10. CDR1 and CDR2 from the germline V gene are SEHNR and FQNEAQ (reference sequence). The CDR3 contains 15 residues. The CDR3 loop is CASSFAGGPGEEQFF. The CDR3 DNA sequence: TGTGCCAGCAGCTTCGCGGGAGGGCCGGGAGAGGAGCAGTTCTTC.

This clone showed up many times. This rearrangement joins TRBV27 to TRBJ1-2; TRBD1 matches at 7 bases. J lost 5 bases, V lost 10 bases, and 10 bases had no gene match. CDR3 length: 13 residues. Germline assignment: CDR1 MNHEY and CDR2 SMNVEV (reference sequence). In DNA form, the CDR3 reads TGTGCCACCAAACCGGGACAGACATATGGCTACACCTTC. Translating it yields CATKPGQTYGYTF.

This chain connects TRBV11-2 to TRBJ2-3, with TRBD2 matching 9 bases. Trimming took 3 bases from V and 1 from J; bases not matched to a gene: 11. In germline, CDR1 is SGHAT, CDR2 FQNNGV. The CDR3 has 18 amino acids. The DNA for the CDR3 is TGTGCCAGCAGCTTGTTACTAGCGGGCTTCGCGGGCACAGATACGCAGTATTTT. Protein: CASSLLLAGFAGTDTQYF.

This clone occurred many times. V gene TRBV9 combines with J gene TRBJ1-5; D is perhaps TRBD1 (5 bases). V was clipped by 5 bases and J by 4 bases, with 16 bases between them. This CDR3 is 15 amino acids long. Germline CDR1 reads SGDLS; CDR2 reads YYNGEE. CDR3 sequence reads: CASSLRGLGNQPQHF. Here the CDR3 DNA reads TGTGCCAGCAGTCTTAGGGGTTTGGGTAATCAGCCCCAGCATTTT.

CDR3 in DNA: TGTGCCAGCAGTTTACCCACAGGGAACCAAGAGACCCAGTACTTC. Its translation is CASSLPTGNQETQYF. The V and J genes are TRBV28 and TRBJ2-5, with TRBD1 as a possible D gene (6 bases). Germline V gene sequence: CDR1 MDHEN, CDR2 SYDVKM. V lost 2 bases to trimming and J lost 0 bases, with 10 bases between them. The CDR3 has 15 amino acids. The whole variable domain, filled in from reference TRBV28 and TRBJ2-5, reads DVKVTQSSRYLVKRTGEKVFLECVQDMDHENMFWYRQDPGLGLRLIYFSYDVKMKEKGDIPEGYSVSREKKERFSLILESASTNQTSMYLCASSLPTGNQETQYFGPGTRLLVL.

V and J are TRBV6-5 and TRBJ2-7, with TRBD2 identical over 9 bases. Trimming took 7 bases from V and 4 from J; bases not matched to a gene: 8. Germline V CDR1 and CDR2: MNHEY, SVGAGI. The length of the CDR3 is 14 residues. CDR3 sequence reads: CASTVAGDGYEQYF. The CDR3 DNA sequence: TGTGCCAGCACCGTAGCGGGAGACGGGTACGAGCAGTACTTC.